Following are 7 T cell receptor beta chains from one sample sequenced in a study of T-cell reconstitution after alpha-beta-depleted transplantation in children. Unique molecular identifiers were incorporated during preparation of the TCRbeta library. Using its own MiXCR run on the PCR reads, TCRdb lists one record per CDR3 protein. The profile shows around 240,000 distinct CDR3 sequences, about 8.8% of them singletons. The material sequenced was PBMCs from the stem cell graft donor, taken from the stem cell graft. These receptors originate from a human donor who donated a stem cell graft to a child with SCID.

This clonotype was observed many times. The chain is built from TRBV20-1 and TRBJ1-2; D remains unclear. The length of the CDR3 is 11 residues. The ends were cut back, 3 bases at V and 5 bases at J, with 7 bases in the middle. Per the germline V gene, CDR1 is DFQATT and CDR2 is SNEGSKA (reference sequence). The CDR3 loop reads CSARRKYGYTF. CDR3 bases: TGCAGTGCTAGGCGGAAGTATGGCTACACCTTC.

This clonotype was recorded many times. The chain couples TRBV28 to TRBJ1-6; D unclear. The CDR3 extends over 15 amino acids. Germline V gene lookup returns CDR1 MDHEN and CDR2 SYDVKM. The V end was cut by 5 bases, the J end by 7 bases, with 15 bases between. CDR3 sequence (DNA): TGTGCCAGCAGTAGGCAGCTCGGAGGGAATTCACCCCTCCACTTT. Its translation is CASSRQLGGNSPLHF.

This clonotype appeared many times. DNA of the CDR3: TGTGCCAGCAGCCAAGATTTTGGGTATAACAGCGGGGAGCAGTACTTC. Translated: CASSQDFGYNSGEQYF. The V gene is TRBV3-1, the J gene TRBJ2-7, with D possibly TRBD2 on 6 matching bases. The CDR3 spans 16 residues. Germline CDR1 is LGHDT and CDR2 is YNNKEL (reference sequence). The ends were cut back, 0 bases at V and 7 bases at J, with 19 bases in the middle.

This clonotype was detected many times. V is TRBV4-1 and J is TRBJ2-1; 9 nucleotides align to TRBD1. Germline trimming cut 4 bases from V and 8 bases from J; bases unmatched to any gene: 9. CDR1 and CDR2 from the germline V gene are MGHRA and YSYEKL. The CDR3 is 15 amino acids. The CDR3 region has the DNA TGCGCCAGCAGCCGCCGACAGGGGGTTAGTGATGAGCAGTTCTTC. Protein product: CASSRRQGVSDEQFF.

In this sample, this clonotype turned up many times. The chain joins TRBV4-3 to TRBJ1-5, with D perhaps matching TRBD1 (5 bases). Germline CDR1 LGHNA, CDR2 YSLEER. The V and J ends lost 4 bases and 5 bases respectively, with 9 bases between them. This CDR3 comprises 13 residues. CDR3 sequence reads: CASSPGPHQPQHF. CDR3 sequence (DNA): TGCGCCAGCAGCCCGGGGCCACATCAGCCCCAGCATTTT.

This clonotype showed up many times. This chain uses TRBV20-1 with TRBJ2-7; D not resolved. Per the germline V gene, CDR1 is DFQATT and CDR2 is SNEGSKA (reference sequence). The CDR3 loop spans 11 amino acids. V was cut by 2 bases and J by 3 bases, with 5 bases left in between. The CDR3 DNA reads TGCAGTGCTAGACCCCTCTACGAGCAGTACTTC. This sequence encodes CSARPLYEQYF.

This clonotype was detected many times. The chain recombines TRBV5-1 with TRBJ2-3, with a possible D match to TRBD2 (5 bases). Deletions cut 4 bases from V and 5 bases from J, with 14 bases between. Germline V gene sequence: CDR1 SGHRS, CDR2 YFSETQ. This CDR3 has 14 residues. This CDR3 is CASSPQGGRDTQYF. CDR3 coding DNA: TGCGCCAGCAGCCCCCAAGGTGGGAGAGATACGCAGTATTTT. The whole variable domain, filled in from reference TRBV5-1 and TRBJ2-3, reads KAGVTQTPRYLIKTRGQQVTLSCSPISGHRSVSWYQQTPGQGLQFLFEYFSETQRNKGNFPGRFSGRQFSNSRSEMNVSTLELGDSALYLCASSPQGGRDTQYFGPGTRLTVL.